One sample yielded the 4 T cell receptor beta chains listed below, sequenced in a study of CD8 T cells in Susac syndrome. cDNA came from around 0.54 to 1 ug RNA primed by random hexamers. In TCRdb, the immunoSEQ multiplex PCR reads were re-called with MiXCR into one record per CDR3 protein. In the table there are about 240,000 distinct CDR3 sequences, almost 97% of which are singletons. The material sequenced was CD4+ T cells from PBMCs. The receptors originated from a human donor with Susac syndrome.

The CDR3 DNA sequence: TGCAGTGCAAGGACAGGGTCCTACGAGCAGTACTTC. Translating it yields CSARTGSYEQYF. V is TRBV20-1 and J is TRBJ2-7; TRBD1 matches 8 bases. This CDR3 is 12 amino acids long. The germline V gene encodes CDR1 DFQATT and CDR2 SNEGSKA (reference sequence). The J segment lost 1 base and the V segment lost 6 bases, leaving 2 bases of the junction unmatched.

The chain recombines TRBV3-1 with TRBJ2-5; 11 bases line up with TRBD2. The V segment lost 5 bases and the J segment 9 bases; nucleotides outside the gene matches: 11. Per the germline V gene, CDR1 is LGHDT and CDR2 is YNNKEL (reference sequence). This CDR3 spans 15 amino acids. The CDR3 loop is CASSEGTSGTWAQYF. The CDR3, as DNA: TGTGCCAGCAGCGAAGGGACTAGCGGTACGTGGGCCCAGTACTTC.

The chain recombines TRBV30 with TRBJ2-3; 10 bases line up with TRBD2. Germline V gene data show CDR1 as GTSNPN and CDR2 as SVGIG (reference sequence). This CDR3 spans 16 amino acids. The trim removed 1 base at V and 2 bases at J, leaving 6 bases unmatched. The chain's CDR3 is CAWSGPSGSHTDTQYF. As DNA, the CDR3 is TGTGCCTGGAGTGGGCCTAGCGGGAGTCACACAGATACGCAGTATTTT.

V is TRBV21-1 and J is TRBJ2-7; the table calls TRBD1, which could not be checked here. TRBV21-1 is recorded as a pseudogene. This CDR3 region has 16 residues. The CDR3 sequence is CASSKGRRPGRYEQYF. In nucleotides, the CDR3 is TGTGCCAGCAGCAAAGGTCGACGTCCCGGGCGCTACGAGCAGTACTTC.